Listed here are 5 T cell receptor beta chains from one sample, sequenced in a study of molecular identifiers for immune sequencing clone quantification. MiXCR, applied by TCRdb to the PCR reads, yields one record per CDR3 protein. This sample has about 630,000 distinct CDR3 sequences; around 25% occur once, and the top ten carry 0.7% to 0.95%. Input material: naive CD8+ T cells from blood, with Jurkat cell RNA spiked in. As for subset: FACS-sorted CD8+CD4-CCR7+CD45RA+ naive T cells. The receptors shown here come from a human donor in good health. Some libraries in this study had Jurkat cell RNA spiked in.

This clonotype was seen at least ten times. The chain carries TRBV7-9 and TRBJ1-3; D call uncertain. The V gene lost 5 bases and the J gene lost 0 bases, with 17 bases spanning the gap. The CDR3 totals 17 residues. CDR1 is SEHNR, CDR2 FQNEAQ, per germline (reference sequence). CDR3 in DNA: TGTGCCAGCAGCATAGACGGACGGCTTTACTCTGGAAACACCATATATTTT. Translation: CASSIDGRLYSGNTIYF. Filled out from reference TRBV7-9 and TRBJ1-3, the complete variable domain reads DTGVSQNPRHKITKRGQNVTFRCDPISEHNRLYWYRQTLGQGPEFLTYFQNEAQLEKSRLLSDRFSAERPKGSFSTLEIQRTEQGDSAMYLCASSIDGRLYSGNTIYFGEGSWLTVV.

V gene TRBV24-1 combines with J gene TRBJ2-1; D ambiguous. There are 13 residues in the CDR3. The V end was cut by 2 bases, the J end by 9 bases, with 10 bases between. CDR1 KGHDR and CDR2 SFDVKD come from the germline V gene. In nucleotides, the CDR3 is TGTGCCACCAGTGATTCGATGGTTCCTGAGCAGTTCTTC. Translation: CATSDSMVPEQFF.

This clonotype was picked up many times. The chain recombines TRBV15 with TRBJ1-5; the D is unclear. CDR3 length equals 15 residues. Germline V gives CDR1 LNHNV, CDR2 YYDKDF (reference sequence). Deletions cut 0 bases from V and 4 bases from J, with 10 bases between. CDR3 region: CATSRDKGVNQPQHF. In DNA, the CDR3 is TGTGCCACCAGCAGAGATAAGGGAGTGAATCAGCCCCAGCATTTT.

This clonotype was observed a few times. CDR3 in amino acids: CASGSPSTDTQYF. The CDR3 coding sequence is TGTGCCTCCGGCTCGCCTAGCACAGATACGCAGTATTTT. The chain carries TRBV30 and TRBJ2-3; D is ambiguous. The CDR3 sequence is 13 residues long. Per germline, CDR1 GTSNPN and CDR2 SVGIG (reference sequence). V dropped 7 bases and J dropped 0 bases, with 11 bases sitting between them. Supplemented by reference TRBV30 and TRBJ2-3, the full variable domain reads SQTIHQWPATLVQPVGSPLSLECTVEGTSNPNLYWYRQAAGRGLQLLFYSVGIGQISSEVPQNLSASRPQDRQFILSSKKLLLSDSGFYLCASGSPSTDTQYFGPGTRLTVL.

V is TRBV20-1 and J is TRBJ2-5; perhaps D is TRBD1 or TRBD2 (6 bases each). Germline V gene sequence: CDR1 DFQATT, CDR2 SNEGSKA (reference sequence). The CDR3 is 14 amino acids. Trimming took 1 base from V and 0 from J, leaving 9 bases between them. The CDR3 is CSARAGGYQETQYF. CDR3 bases: TGCAGTGCTAGAGCCGGGGGCTACCAAGAGACCCAGTACTTC.